These T cell receptor beta chains were read from a single sample in a study of cytomegalovirus exposure and HLA in healthy donors. The data were produced by immunoSEQ multiplex PCR, yet TCRdb's version contains in-frame clones alone and is incomplete. The sample shows 95,000 to 150,000 clones, roughly a tenth of them seen only once. The sequencing sample was made of PBMCs. The source of these receptors is a woman between 18 and 30 years old in good health and CMV-seropositive. Both conserved end residues are part of each CDR3. D genes are given only for firm matches. Rows may omit the clone size; those that give it use once, few, many or a size class.

few - TRBJ1-2 TRBV5-8 CASSLRVYGYTF TGTGCCAGCAGCTTAAGAGTGTATGGCTACACCTTC
- TRBD1 TRBJ1-2 TRBV10-3 CAISLRGDGYTF TGTGCCATCAGCCTCAGGGGGGACGGCTACACCTTC
few TRBD1 TRBJ1-2 TRBV19 CTSRPTTGPYGYTF TGTACCAGTAGACCTACGACAGGGCCGTATGGCTACACCTTC
few TRBD2 TRBJ2-1 TRBV27 CASRFLAGGLRNEQFF TGTGCCAGCAGATTTCTAGCGGGAGGGCTAAGGAATGAGCAGTTCTTC
few - TRBJ1-1 TRBV9 CASSVVIRGRATEAFF TGTGCCAGCAGCGTAGTAATTAGGGGCCGCGCCACTGAAGCTTTCTTT
- TRBD1 TRBJ2-7 TRBV5-8 CASSFGGQGYGQYF TGTGCCAGCAGCTTCGGGGGACAGGGGTATGGGCAGTACTTC
few - TRBJ1-1 TRBV13 CASSPNRAGAEAFF TGTGCCAGCAGCCCCAACCGAGCGGGGGCCGAAGCTTTCTTT
- TRBD2 TRBJ2-7 TRBV5-1 CASSTQALAGDYEQYF TGCGCCAGCAGCACCCAGGCCTTAGCGGGAGACTACGAGCAGTACTTC
few - TRBJ1-2 TRBV19 CASSRELRIRNYGYTF TGTGCCAGTAGCCGAGAGTTGAGGATACGTAACTATGGCTACACCTTC
- - TRBJ2-1 TRBV6-5 CASKPGRYNEQFF TGTGCCAGCAAGCCGGGGAGGTACAATGAGCAGTTCTTC
few TRBD1 TRBJ2-5 TRBV30 CAWSGTGGRKTQYF TGTGCCTGGAGTGGGACAGGGGGCCGGAAGACCCAGTACTTC
- - TRBJ1-1 TRBV6-5 CASSSRGNTEAFF TGTGCCAGCAGTTCCAGGGGGAACACTGAAGCTTTCTTT
few TRBD1 TRBJ1-1 TRBV4-2 CASSQDQGAGTEAFF TGTGCCAGCAGCCAAGATCAGGGGGCCGGCACTGAAGCTTTCTTT
- TRBD2 TRBJ2-5 TRBV5-4 CASSLGPLAGLQEAQYF TGTGCCAGCAGCTTGGGACCGCTAGCGGGCCTCCAAGAGGCCCAGTACTTC
few - TRBJ1-1 TRBV27 CASRGPGTEAFF TGTGCCAGCAGAGGACCGGGGACTGAAGCTTTCTTT
- - TRBJ2-1 TRBV9 CASSNLGEQFF TGTGCCAGCAGTAATCTAGGTGAGCAGTTCTTC
- TRBD2 TRBJ2-7 TRBV27 CASSLSSGTYEQYF TGTGCCAGCAGTTTATCTAGCGGGACCTACGAGCAGTACTTC
- - TRBJ1-1 TRBV18 CASSPVGSTEAFF TGTGCCAGCTCCCCAGTTGGGAGCACTGAAGCTTTCTTT
few - TRBJ2-7 TRBV6-1 CASPGTGTYEQYF TGTGCCAGCCCCGGGACTGGAACCTACGAGCAGTACTTC
- - TRBJ2-7 TRBV28 CASSLGAGAFDEQYF TGTGCCAGCAGCCTGGGGGCAGGGGCCTTTGATGAGCAGTACTTC
few TRBD2 TRBJ2-5 TRBV5-1 CASTLLAGETQYF TGCGCCAGCACATTACTAGCGGGAGAGACCCAGTACTTC
- TRBD1 TRBJ2-7 TRBV4-1 CASSQEGQGSLYEQYF TGCGCCAGCAGCCAAGAGGGACAGGGGTCACTCTACGAGCAGTACTTC
- - TRBJ2-5 TRBV18 CASSPETGQETQYF TGTGCCAGCTCACCCGAGACAGGTCAAGAGACCCAGTACTTC
- TRBD1 TRBJ1-1 TRBV30 CAWGDSVWSEAFF TGTGCCTGGGGGGACAGTGTTTGGAGTGAAGCTTTCTTT
few - TRBJ2-5 TRBV7-8 CASSLSLYQETQYF TGTGCCAGCAGCTTGAGCTTGTACCAAGAGACCCAGTACTTC
few TRBD1 TRBJ2-7 TRBV27 CASSARTGYAYEQYF TGTGCCAGCAGTGCAAGGACAGGATATGCCTACGAGCAGTACTTC